This T cell receptor beta chain was recovered during a study of OX40 agonist ivuxolimab in advanced cancers. Overall study: Dose-escalation subjects each had hepatocellular carcinoma, melanoma, renal cell or head and neck cancer. Regarding the study as a whole: In the 0.1 to 3.0 mg/kg range, CD4+ and CD8+ blood T cells had expanded clonally by week 6.

As concerns this clone: Antigen unknown.

Sequencing used immunoSEQ multiplex PCR; TCRdb keeps in-frame clones, though not all of them. Among 100,000 to 110,000 clones listed, around 91% were seen once. This CDR3 spans 15 amino acids. The ends lost 2 bases at V and 1 base at J; junction bases unmatched: 3. From germline, CDR1 is SGDLS and CDR2 YYNGEE. The V gene is TRBV9, the J gene TRBJ2-3; the match to TRBD1 covers 8 bases. Source: CD4+ or CD8+ T cells sorted from blood, taken in a trial of the OX40 agonist ivuxolimab. This TCR derives from an adult with an advanced solid tumor such as melanoma, head and neck, liver or kidney cancer. DNA for the CDR3: TGTGCCAGCAGCGTGGGGACAGGCGGCACAGATACGCAGTATTTT. Protein sequence: CASSVGTGGTDTQYF. Full variable domain (remainder filled in from reference TRBV9 and TRBJ2-3): DSGVTQTPKHLITATGQRVTLRCSPRSGDLSVYWYQQSLDQGLQFLIQYYNGEERAKGNILERFSAQQFPDLHSELNLSSLELGDSALYFCASSVGTGGTDTQYFGPGTRLTVL.